The T cell receptor beta chain described here comes from a study of identical twins. Regarding the study as a whole: The degree of excess twin sharing was weaker in beta out-of-frame sequences. Researchers reported excess low generation probability among twin-shared out-of-frame alpha sequences.

Each CDR3 protein gets one entry after TCRdb re-called the 5' RACE reads with MiXCR. The data show around 500,000 distinct CDR3 sequences, 14% seen once. V was shortened by 4 bases and J by 1 base, with 8 bases between the two germline ends. The germline V gene has CDR1 MNHEY and CDR2 SMNVEV (reference sequence). The CDR3 contains 15 residues. A few counts support this clonotype. Antigen unknown. These data were likewise used in another study, on yellow fever vaccine responses in identical twins.

J is TRBJ2-6 and V is TRBV27; D gene unclear. What was sequenced was CD4+ T cells sorted from blood. This clonotype originated in a woman under 30 in good health. The CDR3 bases are TGTGCCAGCAGTTCCCGCGAATCTGGGGCCAACGTCCTGACTTTC. It translates to CASSSRESGANVLTF.